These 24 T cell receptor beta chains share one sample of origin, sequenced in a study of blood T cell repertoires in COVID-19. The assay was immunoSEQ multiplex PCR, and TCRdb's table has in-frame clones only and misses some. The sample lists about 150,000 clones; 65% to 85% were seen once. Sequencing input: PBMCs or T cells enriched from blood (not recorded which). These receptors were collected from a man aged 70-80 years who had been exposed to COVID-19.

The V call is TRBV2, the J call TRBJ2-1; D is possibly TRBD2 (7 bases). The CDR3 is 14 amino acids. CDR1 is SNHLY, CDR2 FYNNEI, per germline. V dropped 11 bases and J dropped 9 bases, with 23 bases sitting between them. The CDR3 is CAGKGRGAPSEQFF. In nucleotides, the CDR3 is TGTGCCGGAAAGGGGAGGGGGGCGCCGAGTGAGCAGTTCTTC. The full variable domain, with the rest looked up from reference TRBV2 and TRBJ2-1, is EPEVTQTPSHQVTQMGQEVILRCVPISNHLYFYWYRQILGQKVEFLVSFYNNEISEKSEIFDDQFSVERPDGSNFTLKIRSTKLEDSAMYFCAGKGRGAPSEQFFGPGTRLTVL.

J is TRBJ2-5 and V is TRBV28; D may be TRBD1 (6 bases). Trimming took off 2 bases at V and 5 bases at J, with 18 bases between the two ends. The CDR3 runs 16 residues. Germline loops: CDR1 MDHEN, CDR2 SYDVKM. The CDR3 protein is CASSLPFGGDRETQYF. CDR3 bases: TGTGCCAGCAGTTTACCCTTTGGGGGCGATAGGGAGACCCAGTACTTC.

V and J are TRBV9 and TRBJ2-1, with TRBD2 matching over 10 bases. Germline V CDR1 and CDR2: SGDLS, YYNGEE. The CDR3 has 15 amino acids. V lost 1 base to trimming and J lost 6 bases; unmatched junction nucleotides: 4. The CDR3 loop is CASSVPSGSTNEQFF. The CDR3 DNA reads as TGTGCCAGCAGCGTACCTAGCGGGAGTACCAATGAGCAGTTCTTC.

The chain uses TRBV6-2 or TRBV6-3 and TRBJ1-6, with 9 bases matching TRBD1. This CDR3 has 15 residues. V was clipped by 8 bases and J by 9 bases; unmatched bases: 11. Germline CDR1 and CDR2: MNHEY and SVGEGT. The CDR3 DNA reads TGTGCCAGCGGTTCGGGCGGGACAGGGAGTTCACCCCTCCACTTT. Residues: CASGSGGTGSSPLHF.

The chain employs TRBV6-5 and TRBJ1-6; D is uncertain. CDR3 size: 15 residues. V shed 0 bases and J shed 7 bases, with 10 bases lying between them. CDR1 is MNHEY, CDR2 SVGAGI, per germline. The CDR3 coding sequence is TGTGCCAGCAGTTACTCCCAGGTATCGAATTCACCCCTCCACTTT. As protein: CASSYSQVSNSPLHF.

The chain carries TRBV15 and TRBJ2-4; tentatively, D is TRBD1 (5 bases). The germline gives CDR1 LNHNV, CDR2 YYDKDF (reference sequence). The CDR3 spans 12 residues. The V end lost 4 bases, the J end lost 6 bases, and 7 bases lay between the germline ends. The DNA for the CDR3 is TGTGCCACCAGCAAGGACACAAACATTCAGTACTTC. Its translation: CATSKDTNIQYF.

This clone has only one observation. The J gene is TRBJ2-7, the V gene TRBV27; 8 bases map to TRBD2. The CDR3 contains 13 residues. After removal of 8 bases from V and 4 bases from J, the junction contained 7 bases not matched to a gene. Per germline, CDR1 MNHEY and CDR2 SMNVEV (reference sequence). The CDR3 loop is CASSGSGGYEQYF. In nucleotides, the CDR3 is TGTGCCAGCTCAGGAAGCGGGGGATACGAGCAGTACTTC.

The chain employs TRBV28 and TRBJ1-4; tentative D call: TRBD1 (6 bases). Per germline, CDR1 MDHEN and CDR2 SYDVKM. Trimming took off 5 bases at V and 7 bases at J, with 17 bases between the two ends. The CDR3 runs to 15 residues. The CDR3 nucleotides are TGTGCCAGCAGTCGTCCCCAGGGAGGGGGTGAAAAACTGTTTTTT. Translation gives CASSRPQGGGEKLFF.

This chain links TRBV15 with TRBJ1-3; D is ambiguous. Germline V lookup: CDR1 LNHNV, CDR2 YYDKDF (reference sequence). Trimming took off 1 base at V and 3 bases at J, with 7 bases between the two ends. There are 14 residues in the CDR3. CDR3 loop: CATSRASIGNTIYF. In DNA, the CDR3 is TGTGCCACCAGCAGAGCATCTATTGGAAACACCATATATTTT.

CDR3 coding DNA: TGCGCCAGCAGCGATACAGGGGGCAGCACTGAAGCTTTCTTT. Its protein product is CASSDTGGSTEAFF. The V and J genes are TRBV5-1 and TRBJ1-1; TRBD1 agrees at 9 bases. The CDR3 has 14 amino acids. Unmatched junction bases numbered 5, after V lost 4 bases and J lost 4 bases. Germline CDR1 SGHRS, CDR2 YFSETQ.

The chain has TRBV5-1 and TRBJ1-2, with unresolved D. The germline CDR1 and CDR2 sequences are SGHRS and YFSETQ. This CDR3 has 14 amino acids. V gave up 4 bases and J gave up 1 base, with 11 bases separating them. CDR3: CASSHKEFNYGYTF. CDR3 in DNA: TGCGCCAGCAGCCATAAGGAGTTTAACTATGGCTACACCTTC.

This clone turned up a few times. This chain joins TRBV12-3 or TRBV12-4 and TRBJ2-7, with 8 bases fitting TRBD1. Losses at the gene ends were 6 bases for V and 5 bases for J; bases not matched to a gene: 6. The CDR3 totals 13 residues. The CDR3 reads CASRQTGANEQYF. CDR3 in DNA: TGTGCCAGCAGACAGACAGGGGCCAACGAGCAGTACTTC.

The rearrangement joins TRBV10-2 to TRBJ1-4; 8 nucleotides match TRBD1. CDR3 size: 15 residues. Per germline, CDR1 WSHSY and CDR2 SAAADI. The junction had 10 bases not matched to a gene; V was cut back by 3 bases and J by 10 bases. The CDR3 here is CASSDLVGQGLKLFF. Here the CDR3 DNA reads TGCGCCAGCAGTGATCTAGTTGGACAGGGCCTAAAACTGTTTTTT.

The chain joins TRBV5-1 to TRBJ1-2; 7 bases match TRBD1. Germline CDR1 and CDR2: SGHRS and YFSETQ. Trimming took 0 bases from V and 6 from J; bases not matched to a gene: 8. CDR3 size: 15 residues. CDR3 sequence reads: CASSLVVGTAHGYTF. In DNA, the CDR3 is TGCGCCAGCAGCTTGGTTGTTGGGACAGCTCATGGCTACACCTTC.

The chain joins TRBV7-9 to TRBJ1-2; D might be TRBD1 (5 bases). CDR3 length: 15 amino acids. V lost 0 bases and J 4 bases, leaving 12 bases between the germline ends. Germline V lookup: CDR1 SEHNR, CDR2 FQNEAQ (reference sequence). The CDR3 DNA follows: TGTGCCAGCAGCTTAGCGCAGGGACTGACCTATGGCTACACCTTC. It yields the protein CASSLAQGLTYGYTF.

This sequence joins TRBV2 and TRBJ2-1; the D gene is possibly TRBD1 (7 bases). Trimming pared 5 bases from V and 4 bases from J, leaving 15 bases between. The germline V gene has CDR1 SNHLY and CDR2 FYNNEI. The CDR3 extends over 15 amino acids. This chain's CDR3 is CASSRVGGQYNEQFF. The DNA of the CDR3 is TGTGCCAGCAGTCGAGTGGGGGGACAGTACAATGAGCAGTTCTTC.

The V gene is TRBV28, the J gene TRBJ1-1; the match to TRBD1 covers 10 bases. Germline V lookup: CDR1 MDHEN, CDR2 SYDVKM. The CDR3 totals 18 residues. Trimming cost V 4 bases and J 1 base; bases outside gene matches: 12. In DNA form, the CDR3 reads TGTGCCAGCAGTTCCTGGGACAGGGGACATCTCCGGAACACTGAAGCTTTCTTT. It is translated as CASSSWDRGHLRNTEAFF.

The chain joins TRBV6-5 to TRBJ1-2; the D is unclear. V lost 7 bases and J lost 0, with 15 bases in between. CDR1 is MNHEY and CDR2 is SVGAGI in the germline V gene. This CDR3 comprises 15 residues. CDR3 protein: CASKRGQRTNYGYTF. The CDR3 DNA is TGTGCCAGCAAACGTGGCCAGCGAACTAACTATGGCTACACCTTC.

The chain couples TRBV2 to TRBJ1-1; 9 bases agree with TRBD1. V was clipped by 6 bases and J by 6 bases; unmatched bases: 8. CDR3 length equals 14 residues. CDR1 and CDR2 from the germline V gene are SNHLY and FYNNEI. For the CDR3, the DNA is TGTGCCAGCAGGCCACAGGGGGCGATGGCTGAAGCTTTCTTT. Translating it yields CASRPQGAMAEAFF.

This CDR3 is CASSSRDSRYNEQFF. CDR3 nucleotides: TGTGCCAGCAGCTCCCGGGACAGCCGATACAATGAGCAGTTCTTC. The J gene is TRBJ2-1, the V gene TRBV11-3, with 7 bases matching TRBD1. Losses at the gene ends were 4 bases for V and 4 bases for J; bases not matched to a gene: 7. CDR1 is SGHNT, CDR2 YENEEA, per germline. The CDR3 runs 15 residues.

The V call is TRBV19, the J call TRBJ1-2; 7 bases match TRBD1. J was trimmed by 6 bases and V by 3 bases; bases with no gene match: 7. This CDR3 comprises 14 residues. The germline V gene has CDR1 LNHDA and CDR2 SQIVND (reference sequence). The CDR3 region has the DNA TGTGCCAGTAGTATTGGCAGGGGGAGTAATGGCTACACCTTC. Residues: CASSIGRGSNGYTF.

CDR3 DNA sequence: TGTGCCAGCAGTTTGACAGGGTTCAATCAGCCCCAGCATTTT. Translation gives CASSLTGFNQPQHF. The V gene is TRBV28, the J gene TRBJ1-5, with 7 bases identical to TRBD1. The CDR3 extends over 14 amino acids. V lost 3 bases, J lost 3 bases, and 2 bases stayed unmatched. Per germline, CDR1 MDHEN and CDR2 SYDVKM.

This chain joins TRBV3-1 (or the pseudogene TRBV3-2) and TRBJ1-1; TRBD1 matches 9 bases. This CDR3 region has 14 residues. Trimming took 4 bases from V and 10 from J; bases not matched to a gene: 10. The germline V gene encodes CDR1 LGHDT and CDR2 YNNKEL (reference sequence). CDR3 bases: TGTGCCAGCAGCCCTAGGGACAGGGCGAGTGGAGCTTTCTTT. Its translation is CASSPRDRASGAFF.

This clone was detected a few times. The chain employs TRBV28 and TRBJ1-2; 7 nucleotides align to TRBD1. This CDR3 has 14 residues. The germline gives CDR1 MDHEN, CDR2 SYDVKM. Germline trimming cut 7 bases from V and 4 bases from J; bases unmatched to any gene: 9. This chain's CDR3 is CASIRTGRSYGYTF. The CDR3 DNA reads TGTGCCAGCATCAGGACAGGACGAAGCTATGGCTACACCTTC.